The rows below give T cell receptor beta chains drawn from one sample of a study of CD8 T cells in Susac syndrome. One entry per CDR3 protein, called by TCRdb with MiXCR from the immunoSEQ multiplex PCR reads. In the table there are around 140,000 distinct CDR3 sequences, around 86% of which are singletons. Sequencing used CD8+ T cells from PBMCs. These receptors were obtained from a human donor with multiple sclerosis. Each CDR3 is given with its conserved first and last residue. A D gene is named only where the DNA matches it firmly. Only some rows state a clone size, as once, few, many or a class for expanded clones.

D gene,clone size,V gene,J gene,CDR3 DNA,CDR3 protein
TRBD1,-,TRBV20-1,TRBJ1-1,TGCAGTGCTCGTGTACCAGGGGGCAACACTGAAGCTTTCTTT,CSARVPGGNTEAFF
-,-,TRBV27,TRBJ2-2,TGTGCCAGCAGTCTAACCATTGGCACCGGGGAGCTGTTTTTT,CASSLTIGTGELFF
-,few,TRBV6-1,TRBJ2-2,TGTGCCAGCAGTGTAGCGAACACCGGGGAGCTGTTTTTT,CASSVANTGELFF
-,-,TRBV10-3,TRBJ2-7,TGTGCCATCAAGGGTCAAGAAGGGAGCTACGAGCAGTACTTC,CAIKGQEGSYEQYF
-,-,TRBV5-6,TRBJ1-6,TGTGCCAGCAGCTTGGCCGGGCAGGGAAGGGGCTCCTATAATTCACCCCTCCACTTT,CASSLAGQGRGSYNSPLHF
-,once,TRBV7-9,TRBJ2-1,TGTGCCAGCAGCTTCCGCGGGTTTTCCTACAATGAGCAGTTCTTC,CASSFRGFSYNEQFF
-,-,TRBV6-2/TRBV6-3,TRBJ1-1,TGTGCCAGCAACGAGCCCTCTACCGGGCAGGGGAACACTGAAGCTTTCTTT,CASNEPSTGQGNTEAFF
TRBD2,once,TRBV10-3,TRBJ2-1,TGTGCCGGCTTGGGACTAGCGAACTACAATGAGCAGTTCTTC,CAGLGLANYNEQFF
-,once,TRBV29-1,TRBJ1-1,TGCAGCGCCTCGACCATGGGCACTGAAGCTTTCTTT,CSASTMGTEAFF
TRBD2,-,TRBV3-1,TRBJ2-5,TGTGCCAGCAGCCAAGTGGGACTAGCCCAAGAGACCCAGTACTTC,CASSQVGLAQETQYF
-,-,TRBV19,TRBJ2-1,TGTGCCAGTAGTATAGGGGCAGCGAGCTCCTACAATGAGCAGTTCTTC,CASSIGAASSYNEQFF
-,-,TRBV19,TRBJ1-5,TGTGCCAGTAGCCCAACTTTAAACAGGGACGCTCAGCCCCAGCATTTT,CASSPTLNRDAQPQHF
-,few,TRBV28,TRBJ1-5,TGTGCCAGCAGTTTTCACAGCAATCAGCCCCAGCATTTT,CASSFHSNQPQHF
TRBD1,-,TRBV5-6,TRBJ1-1,TGTGCCAGCAGCTTCGTCGCAGGGGGCACTGAAGCTTTCTTT,CASSFVAGGTEAFF
-,-,TRBV7-2,TRBJ2-7,TGTGCCAGCAGGCAGGGCGGAGACTACGAGCAGTACTTC,CASRQGGDYEQYF
-,-,TRBV29-1,TRBJ1-1,TGCAGCGTACCCGAAGGGAACACTGAAGCTTTCTTT,CSVPEGNTEAFF